One T cell receptor beta chain is described in this entry. This record belongs to a study of blood T cell repertoires in COVID-19. Study overall: Sources were T cells, B-cell-depleted T cells, or PBMCs; the material itself was cDNA or gDNA.

The CDR3 contains 14 residues. The J segment lost 4 bases and the V segment lost 1 base, leaving 4 bases of the junction unmatched. Germline CDR1 reads SGHNT; CDR2 reads YYREEE (reference sequence). Original data processing: Reference gene primer amplification in the assay estimated nucleated cell counts. Measured with immunoSEQ multiplex PCR; TCRdb has only the in-frame clones, and not every one. V and J calls plus clone size are reproduced from that table; the DNA served to infer D and trimming. The profile covers fewer than 350,000 clones, with approximately 86% appearing a single time and less than 10% taken by the ten largest.

The V call is TRBV5-4, the J call TRBJ1-2; 7 bases fit TRBD1. The source of this sequence is a young man with active or convalescent COVID-19. Sequencing used peripheral blood. CDR3 DNA: TGTGCCAGCAGCTTGCAGGGGGACCTCTATGGCTACACCTTC. Translation gives CASSLQGDLYGYTF.